This T cell receptor (beta chain) was recorded in a study of vaccination and CD4 T cells after COVID-19. The overall study: In culture, cells were exposed to overlapping spike peptides from SARS-CoV-2, HCoV-NL63, HCoV-OC43 and HCoV-229E. Control wells got either CEFX epitopes, HIV-1 Nef peptides, or no peptide at all.

As to treatment: approximately 9-day PBMC culture with coronavirus spike peptide pools or control peptides (ViraFEST assay). TCRs were sequenced by ViraFEST after antigen-specific T cells had been expanded with peptide pools. Sequence data for DNA of cultured CD4+ T cells were generated by the Oncomine TCR Beta short-read assay. One entry per CDR3 protein results from TCRdb running MiXCR on the PCR reads. The sample includes thousands of distinct CDR3 sequences, roughly 18% seen only once; the top ten take over 20%. For this clonotype: Its target is unknown.

This CDR3 has 14 residues. Germline loops: CDR1 SGHRS, CDR2 YFSETQ. The V end was cut by 4 bases, the J end by 0 bases, with 10 bases between. This chain connects TRBV5-1 to TRBJ1-1; D ambiguous. This clonotype originated in a human donor who had recovered from COVID-19. The sample in question was CD4+ T cells from blood, cultured in vitro, obtained after SARS-CoV-2 vaccination. The CDR3 spells CASSPDGLNTEAFF. The CDR3 DNA is TGCGCCAGCAGCCCGGACGGATTGAACACTGAAGCTTTCTTT. Full variable domain (missing parts from reference TRBV5-1 and TRBJ1-1): KAGVTQTPRYLIKTRGQQVTLSCSPISGHRSVSWYQQTPGQGLQFLFEYFSETQRNKGNFPGRFSGRQFSNSRSEMNVSTLELGDSALYLCASSPDGLNTEAFFGQGTRLTVV.